The next 19 T cell receptor beta chains were all read from a single sample in a study of T cells expressing NK-cell markers. One entry per CDR3 protein, without DNA, is what TCRdb gives after re-calling the 5' RACE reads. Its listing shows about 120,000 distinct CDR3 sequences. Material for sequencing was blood T cells: a sorted CD56 or NKG2C T cell subset, CD4+ or CD8+ T cells, or bulk PBMC T cells (not recorded which). These receptors originate from a woman aged 18 to 75 in good health.

The chain uses TRBV19 and TRBJ2-1; TCRdb's D gene call, TRBD2, goes unchecked for lack of DNA. The CDR3 totals 14 residues. CDR1 and CDR2 from the germline V gene are LNHDA and SQIVND (reference sequence). CDR3 region: CASSMSSGAGEQFF. The complete variable domain, with remaining parts taken from reference TRBV19 and TRBJ2-1, reads DGGITQSPKYLFRKEGQNVTLSCEQNLNHDAMYWYRQDPGQGLRLIYYSQIVNDFQKGDIAEGYSVSREKKESFPLTVTSAQKNPTAFYLCASSMSSGAGEQFFGPGTRLTVL.

CDR3: CASSFGTELGYTF. The gene calls are TRBV12-3 or TRBV12-4 and TRBJ1-2. There are 13 residues in the CDR3.

The chain joins TRBV11-2 to TRBJ2-3; lacking DNA, the TRBD2 call made by TCRdb goes unchecked. Germline CDR1 is SGHAT and CDR2 is FQNNGV. The CDR3 has 15 residues. This chain's CDR3 is CASSFAGGRGDTQYF.

V usage is TRBV27 and J usage is TRBJ2-2; as DNA is missing, the TRBD1 call by TCRdb cannot be tested. CDR1 MNHEY and CDR2 SMNVEV come from the germline V gene (reference sequence). The CDR3 has 16 amino acids. CDR3 sequence reads: CASSLWGALNTGELFF.

The chain uses TRBV29-1 and TRBJ2-5. The CDR3 is 14 residues long. The germline V gene encodes CDR1 SQVTM and CDR2 ANQGSEA. The CDR3 sequence is CSVEGLTLEETQYF.

The V and J genes are TRBV7-2 and TRBJ1-2; the D gene TCRdb calls, TRBD1, cannot be checked with no DNA. Germline CDR1 is SGHTA and CDR2 is FQGNSA. CDR3 length equals 15 residues. CDR3 protein: CASSLVGPRLYGYTF.

V gene TRBV4-3 combines with J gene TRBJ2-3. The germline V gene encodes CDR1 LGHNA and CDR2 YSLEER. CDR3 length equals 15 residues. The CDR3 reads CASSQGRTSTDTQYF.

The V and J genes are TRBV6-5 and TRBJ2-1; TCRdb proposes TRBD2, but this gene call is untestable without DNA. Germline assignment: CDR1 MNHEY and CDR2 SVGAGI. CDR3 size: 16 residues. The CDR3 loop reads CASSYSAGGQSNEQFF.

The chain links TRBV20-1 to TRBJ2-3; TCRdb's assignment of TRBD2 cannot be checked, as there is no DNA. The CDR3 spans 16 residues. CDR1 DFQATT and CDR2 SNEGSKA come from the germline V gene (reference sequence). The CDR3 loop is CSAREGSGLGTDTQYF.

The chain joins TRBV5-1 to TRBJ1-1. CDR1 and CDR2 (germline): SGHRS, YFSETQ. This CDR3 has 12 residues. Here the CDR3 reads CASSLGPTEAFF.

The chain recombines TRBV20-1 with TRBJ2-7; the D call from TCRdb, TRBD1, cannot be confirmed without DNA. Germline V lookup: CDR1 DFQATT, CDR2 SNEGSKA (reference sequence). The CDR3 length is 14 residues. The chain's CDR3 is CSARDRQGGHEQYF.

The chain uses TRBV5-6 and TRBJ2-2. Per the germline V gene, CDR1 is SGHDT and CDR2 is YYEEEE. The length of the CDR3 is 12 residues. CDR3 amino acids: CASSLIPGELFF.

The rearrangement joins TRBV19 to TRBJ2-2; TCRdb proposes TRBD1, but this gene call is untestable without DNA. Germline V gene lookup returns CDR1 LNHDA and CDR2 SQIVND (reference sequence). The CDR3 loop spans 12 amino acids. The CDR3 sequence: CAVQGSTGELFF. Drawing the rest from reference TRBV19 and TRBJ2-2, the complete variable domain is DGGITQSPKYLFRKEGQNVTLSCEQNLNHDAMYWYRQDPGQGLRLIYYSQIVNDFQKGDIAEGYSVSREKKESFPLTVTSAQKNPTAFYLCAVQGSTGELFFGEGSRLTVL.

J is TRBJ2-7 and V is TRBV7-2. Germline-derived CDR1 and CDR2 are SGHTA and FQGNSA. CDR3 length: 15 residues. CDR3 sequence: CASSLEFGGLYEQYF.

The V gene is TRBV12-3 or TRBV12-4, the J gene TRBJ2-3; TCRdb's D call, TRBD2, is unchecked because there is no DNA. This CDR3 is 13 amino acids long. The CDR3 sequence: CASTPSGADTQYF.

V and J are TRBV6-5 and TRBJ1-1; TCRdb lists TRBD1, though no DNA is available to test this call. Germline lookup yields CDR1 MNHEY and CDR2 SVGAGI. The CDR3 runs to 14 residues. The CDR3 spells CASSYSPGDTEAFF.

The chain recombines TRBV20-1 with TRBJ1-1. Germline CDR1 and CDR2: DFQATT and SNEGSKA (reference sequence). This CDR3 comprises 13 residues. The CDR3: CSARDVEFIEAFF.

The genes are TRBV5-1 and TRBJ2-1. Per germline, CDR1 SGHRS and CDR2 YFSETQ. The CDR3 has 12 residues. CDR3: CASSLRAYEQFF.

This chain links TRBV3-1 with TRBJ2-1. The CDR3 covers 12 residues. Germline CDR1 is LGHDT and CDR2 is YNNKEL (reference sequence). The CDR3 spells CASSLIDDEQFF.